The entry below describes one T cell receptor (beta chain). Antigen unknown. TCRdb processed the 5' RACE reads anew with MiXCR; each CDR3 protein has one entry. In the table there are 310,000 or so distinct CDR3 sequences, 3.6% of which are singletons. The data are from a study of T cells after yellow fever vaccination. Findings and limits, study-wide: Once the booster was given, most primary-vaccination clones reappeared, at roughly 96% for CD4 and roughly 90% for CD8.

Germline loops: CDR1 MNHNY, CDR2 SVGAGI (reference sequence). The CDR3 is 12 residues long. V lost 6 bases and J lost 9, with 12 bases in between. The receptor's source is a man between 18 and 35 years old who received the YFV17D yellow fever vaccine. This specimen consisted of PBMCs, obtained on the day of the yellow fever booster vaccination. The V and J genes are TRBV6-6 and TRBJ1-5; D gene uncertain. The CDR3 here is CASSHGVRPQHF. The CDR3 region has the DNA TGTGCCAGCAGCCACGGGGTACGGCCCCAGCATTTT.